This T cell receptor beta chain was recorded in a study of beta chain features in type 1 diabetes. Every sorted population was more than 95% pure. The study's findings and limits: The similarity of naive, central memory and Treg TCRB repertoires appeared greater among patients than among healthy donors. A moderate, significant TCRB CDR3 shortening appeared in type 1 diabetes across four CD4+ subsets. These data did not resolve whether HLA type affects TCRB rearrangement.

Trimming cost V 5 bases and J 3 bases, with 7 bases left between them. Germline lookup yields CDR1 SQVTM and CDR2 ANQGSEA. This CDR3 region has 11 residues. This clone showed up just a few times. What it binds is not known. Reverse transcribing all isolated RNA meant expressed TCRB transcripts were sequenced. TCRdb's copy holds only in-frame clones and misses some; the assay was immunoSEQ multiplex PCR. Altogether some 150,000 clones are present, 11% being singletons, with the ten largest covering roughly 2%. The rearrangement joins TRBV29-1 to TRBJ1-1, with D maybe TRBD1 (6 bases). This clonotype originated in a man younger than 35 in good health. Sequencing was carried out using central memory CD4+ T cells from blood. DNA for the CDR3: TGCAGCGTTAACAGGGACACTGAAGCTTTCTTT. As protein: CSVNRDTEAFF.